What follows is one T cell receptor (beta chain) and its context. Its target is unknown. From the approximately 120-subject validation cohort, which was separate from the roughly 690-subject first cohort, the donors were drawn. The data originate from a study of cytomegalovirus exposure and HLA in healthy donors. Findings and limits, study-wide: Rare TCR sequences dominated, though some public TCRs recurred in many donors.

Trimming took 5 bases from V and 4 from J; bases not matched to a gene: 9. The CDR3 is 15 residues long. Per the germline V gene, CDR1 is MGHRA and CDR2 is YSYEKL. Libraries were prepared by immunoSEQ multiplex PCR; TCRdb keeps only in-frame clonotypes and omits some of them. This repertoire shows approximately 140,000 clones, more than 85% found once; its top ten account for roughly 9%. The chain couples TRBV4-1 to TRBJ2-7; 9 bases line up with TRBD2. The TCR was taken from a young man in good health and CMV-seropositive. The source material was PBMCs. Here the CDR3 reads CASSSAAGGPYEQYF. CDR3 sequence (DNA): TGCGCCAGCAGCTCCGCGGCGGGAGGGCCTTACGAGCAGTACTTC.